This T cell receptor (beta chain) was observed in a study of blood T cells in healthy people across ages. About the research overall: For every two T cells, template switching captured about one barcoded beta molecule. Study results and caveats: Researchers judged that diversity estimates from one million T cells fell short of true values.

The authors ran a second PCR of about 7 to 11 cycles using a sample-barcoded 5' primer and a J-beta primer mix. Each TCR beta cDNA got a 12-nucleotide random molecular identifier. TCRdb reprocessed the 5' RACE reads with MiXCR, giving one entry per CDR3 protein. The sample carries roughly 1,800,000 distinct CDR3 sequences, 49% recorded once. Samples each yielded at least 5 micrograms of total RNA. This CDR3 spans 13 amino acids. Deletions cut 6 bases from V and 4 bases from J, with 12 bases between. Germline loops: CDR1 ENHRY, CDR2 SYGVKD. Turning to this clonotype: Its matching antigen is unknown.

This chain uses TRBV10-3 with TRBJ2-5, with D possibly being TRBD1 (5 bases). The receptor comes from a woman between 40 and 55 years old in good health. Sequenced sample: blood. CDR3 loop: CAIRPTDGETQYF. The CDR3 DNA follows: TGTGCCATCAGACCGACAGACGGAGAGACCCAGTACTTC.